This passage covers 14 T cell receptor beta chains from one sample sequenced in a study of blood T cell repertoires in COVID-19. This table comes from immunoSEQ multiplex PCR, and its TCRdb copy is limited to in-frame clones, with some not included. This table holds around 190,000 clones, 80% to 85% found once. The sequenced sample was peripheral blood. Every receptor here comes from a woman in her sixties or seventies with COVID-19, enrolled during active disease.

This chain connects TRBV2 to TRBJ1-1, with a tentative D call TRBD1 (6 bases). CDR1 is SNHLY and CDR2 is FYNNEI in the germline V gene. The CDR3 totals 15 residues. Between the trimmed V and J ends, which lost 6 bases and 1 base, there was a span of 15 bases. CDR3 sequence reads: CASRVTGTKNTEAFF. CDR3 sequence (DNA): TGTGCCAGCAGGGTAACCGGGACAAAGAACACTGAAGCTTTCTTT.

This chain joins TRBV19 and TRBJ1-4, with 9 bases matching TRBD1. Trimming cost V 8 bases and J 2 bases; bases outside gene matches: 6. The CDR3 runs 15 residues. The germline V gene encodes CDR1 LNHDA and CDR2 SQIVND (reference sequence). CDR3 region: CASQEQGATNEKLFF. As DNA, the CDR3 is TGTGCCAGTCAAGAACAGGGGGCTACTAATGAAAAACTGTTTTTT.

The chain is built from TRBV6-5 and TRBJ2-3; TRBD2 might be the D (6 bases). Germline V gene lookup returns CDR1 MNHEY and CDR2 SVGAGI. The CDR3 sequence is 14 residues long. The ends were cut back, 3 bases at V and 1 base at J, with 8 bases in the middle. The CDR3 region is CASSYSGRTDTQYF. In DNA, the CDR3 is TGTGCCAGCAGTTATAGCGGCCGCACAGATACGCAGTATTTT.

The chain recombines TRBV16 with TRBJ1-1, with no clear D. The CDR3 loop spans 15 amino acids. The germline V gene encodes CDR1 KGHSY and CDR2 FQNENV. The V gene lost 4 bases and the J gene lost 8 bases, with 20 bases spanning the gap. CDR3 residues: CASSLTSVAAQEAFF. CDR3 in DNA: TGTGCCAGCAGCCTCACGTCAGTAGCGGCCCAGGAAGCTTTCTTT.

The V call is TRBV7-9, the J call TRBJ1-6, with D tentatively TRBD1 (6 bases). V lost 1 base to trimming and J lost 3 bases, with 7 bases between them. Germline V lookup: CDR1 SEHNR, CDR2 FQNEAQ (reference sequence). CDR3 length: 15 residues. CDR3 coding DNA: TGTGCCAGCAGCTTAGGACAGGTCTATAATTCACCCCTCCACTTT. This codes for CASSLGQVYNSPLHF.

This chain joins TRBV18 and TRBJ2-7; unclear D gene. V dropped 4 bases and J dropped 7 bases, with 8 bases sitting between them. This CDR3 region has 11 residues. Germline-derived CDR1 and CDR2 are KGHSH and LQKENI. CDR3 region: CASSLTEEQYF. CDR3 in DNA: TGTGCCAGCTCACTAACGGAGGAGCAGTACTTC. The full variable domain, in which reference TRBV18 and TRBJ2-7 provide the parts outside the CDR3, is NAGVMQNPRHLVRRRGQEARLRCSPMKGHSHVYWYRQLPEEGLKFMVYLQKENIIDESGMPKERFSAEFPKEGPSILRIQQVVRGDSAAYFCASSLTEEQYFGPGTRLTVT.

Only a few counts were recorded for this clone. The chain has TRBV2 and TRBJ1-5; 9 nucleotides agree with TRBD1. The germline CDR1 and CDR2 sequences are SNHLY and FYNNEI. V was pared by 6 bases and J by 3 bases, with 9 bases of the junction left unmatched. CDR3 length equals 16 residues. The CDR3 region is CASSGTGRYNNQPQHF. For the CDR3, the DNA is TGTGCCAGCAGCGGGACAGGGAGGTATAACAATCAGCCCCAGCATTTT.

This clone was picked up a small number of times. The J gene is TRBJ2-6, the V gene TRBV15, with 8 bases fitting TRBD2. Looked up from germline, CDR1 is LNHNV and CDR2 is YYDKDF (reference sequence). The V gene end was trimmed by 5 bases and the J gene end by 3 bases; junction bases not matched to a gene: 3. The CDR3 has 15 residues. The CDR3 nucleotides are TGTGCCACCAGCCCGGGGGGGGGTGGGGCCAACGTCCTGACTTTC. Translation gives CATSPGGGGANVLTF.

This clone is a singleton in its sample. V usage is TRBV6-5 and J usage is TRBJ2-5; no firm D call. The germline V and J ends were trimmed by 2 bases and 5 bases, with 12 bases remaining between them. The germline gives CDR1 MNHEY, CDR2 SVGAGI. The CDR3 is 14 amino acids. CDR3 sequence reads: CASSYRSRKETQYF. The CDR3 region has the DNA TGTGCCAGCAGTTACAGATCGAGGAAGGAGACCCAGTACTTC.

This clone has more than one count but fewer than ten. This chain uses TRBV10-3 with TRBJ2-7; tentative D call: TRBD1 (7 bases). Trimming pared 6 bases from V and 6 bases from J, leaving 15 bases between. Germline lookup yields CDR1 ENHRY and CDR2 SYGVKD. CDR3 length: 13 amino acids. The CDR3 is CAISDVQGGEQYF. DNA for the CDR3: TGTGCCATCAGCGACGTCCAGGGGGGCGAGCAGTACTTC.

The chain has TRBV29-1 and TRBJ1-2; the match to TRBD1 covers 10 bases. The V gene's germline CDR1 is SQVTM and CDR2 ANQGSEA. The CDR3 runs to 13 residues. J lost 8 bases, V lost 8 bases, and 11 bases had no gene match. The CDR3 DNA reads as TGCAGCACCGGGACAGGGGCTAAAAGGGGCTACACCTTC. Translating gives CSTGTGAKRGYTF.

This clone has just one count. J is TRBJ2-7 and V is TRBV5-8; D is unresolved. Germline V gene sequence: CDR1 SGHTS, CDR2 YDEGEE. CDR3 length equals 13 residues. Trimming removed 0 bases at V and 1 base at J, with 5 bases between. The CDR3 reads CASSLGSSYEQYF. The CDR3 DNA is TGTGCCAGCAGCTTGGGCAGTTCCTACGAGCAGTACTTC.

The V call is TRBV27, the J call TRBJ2-7; D is unresolved. Deletions cut 3 bases from V and 7 bases from J, with 19 bases between. This CDR3 contains 15 residues. CDR1 and CDR2 from the germline V gene are MNHEY and SMNVEV (reference sequence). CDR3 in DNA: TGTGCCAGCAGTTTCTGGCTAGACCCGCTTCAAGAGCAGTACTTC. It yields the protein CASSFWLDPLQEQYF.

This chain links TRBV28 with TRBJ1-5; 11 bases align to TRBD1. V lost 6 bases and J lost 4; bases outside the gene matches: 5. Germline V gene sequence: CDR1 MDHEN, CDR2 SYDVKM. The CDR3 has 15 amino acids. This chain's CDR3 is CASRGQGALNQPQHF. The CDR3 DNA reads TGTGCCAGCAGAGGACAGGGGGCCTTAAATCAGCCCCAGCATTTT.